Here is one T cell receptor beta chain with its context. Its antigen is currently unknown. The CDR3 is 14 amino acids. V trimming: 6 bases; J trimming: 4 bases; junction bases outside the gene matches: 9. Germline V gene data show CDR1 as SGHRS and CDR2 as YFSETQ. This record comes from a study of OX40 agonist ivuxolimab in advanced cancers. Study-wide context: Cancers in dose escalation were hepatocellular, melanoma, renal cell and head and neck. Males comprised 82.7% of the group, whose mean age was approximately 61 years (range roughly 20 to 85). Study findings and constraints: Antigen targets of the expanded peripheral T cells went undetermined.

Profiled with immunoSEQ multiplex PCR; TCRdb holds only in-frame clones, not every one. The table lists approximately 50,000 clones, approximately 91% of them singletons, with about 0.8% in the top ten. This clonotype originated in an adult with an advanced solid tumor such as melanoma, head and neck, liver or kidney cancer. The chain joins TRBV5-1 to TRBJ2-5; 7 nucleotides match TRBD2. Specimen: CD4+ or CD8+ T cells sorted from blood, collected in a trial of the OX40 agonist ivuxolimab. The CDR3 bases are TGCGCCAGCACCCGATCAAGCGGGGCAGAGACCCAGTACTTC. Translated, it gives CASTRSSGAETQYF.